This T cell receptor beta chain came from a study of T cell changes during pregnancy in multiple sclerosis. The data were produced by immunoSEQ multiplex PCR, yet TCRdb's version contains in-frame clones alone and is incomplete. This table holds fewer than 80,000 clones, around 92% found once. Germline-derived CDR1 and CDR2 are WNHNN and SYGVQD (reference sequence). V shed 5 bases and J shed 2 bases, with 8 bases lying between them. The length of the CDR3 is 13 residues. The specimen comprised peripheral blood, sampled in the third trimester of pregnancy. The rearrangement uses TRBV10-1 and TRBJ2-3; no definite D call. The clonotype originates from a female donor in good health, enrolled as a control in a pregnancy study. The CDR3, as DNA: TGCGCCAGCAGTAAACAGACCACAGATACGCAGTATTTT. This translates into CASSKQTTDTQYF.